The source of this T cell receptor beta chain is a study of blood T cell repertoires in COVID-19. Turning to the study itself: Sites in the United States, Italy and Spain provided acute and convalescent COVID-19 samples. In each case, the material was cDNA or gDNA derived from T cells, B-cell-depleted T cells, or PBMCs.

In the original processing: Amplification with reference gene primers provided the estimates of nucleated cell counts. Method: immunoSEQ multiplex PCR; TCRdb's copy keeps in-frame clones and lacks some. V, J and clone size derive from that table, while D and trimming were established from the DNA sequence. The sample contains roughly 260,000 clones, about 89% of which appear only once. The V gene's germline CDR1 is LNHNV and CDR2 YYDKDF (reference sequence). With V trimmed by 0 bases and J by 16 bases, 8 bases remained unmatched. This CDR3 comprises 13 residues. Sequences were obtained from peripheral blood. The chain joins TRBV15 to TRBJ2-1, with 8 bases aligning to TRBD2. This clonotype originated in a woman between 50 and 59 years old with acute or convalescent COVID-19. The CDR3 loop reads CATSRDRGGRHFF. In DNA, the CDR3 is TGTGCCACCAGCAGAGATCGGGGCGGGAGGCATTTCTTC. Supplemented by reference TRBV15 and TRBJ2-1, the full variable domain reads DAMVIQNPRYQVTQFGKPVTLSCSQTLNHNVMYWYQQKSSQAPKLLFHYYDKDFNNEADTPDNFQSRRPNTSFCFLDIRSPGLGDTAMYLCATSRDRGGRHFFGPGTRLTVL.